This passage covers 26 T cell receptor beta chains from one sample sequenced in a study of blood T cell repertoires in COVID-19. The table came from immunoSEQ multiplex PCR; TCRdb's copy has only in-frame clones and leaves some out. The sample yields around 42,000 clones, around 88% seen once. Sequencing was performed on peripheral blood. The receptor source for this set is a human donor in a cohort sampled during active COVID-19.

The gene calls are TRBV11-2 and TRBJ2-1, with D possibly TRBD1 on 6 matching bases. Germline assignment: CDR1 SGHAT and CDR2 FQNNGV. The CDR3 sequence is 16 residues long. The ends were cut back, 2 bases at V and 4 bases at J, with 15 bases in the middle. CDR3 amino acids: CASSLTWDIQYNEQFF. The CDR3, as DNA: TGTGCCAGCAGCTTAACTTGGGACATCCAATACAATGAGCAGTTCTTC.

This sequence joins TRBV3-1 (or the pseudogene TRBV3-2) and TRBJ2-1; TRBD1 aligns across 10 bases. The J segment lost 7 bases and the V segment lost 3 bases, leaving 9 bases of the junction unmatched. The length of the CDR3 is 16 residues. Germline V CDR1 and CDR2: LGHDT, YNNKEL (reference sequence). In nucleotides, the CDR3 is TGTGCCAGCAGCCACCCGACAGGGGGCATTAGGAATGAGCAGTTCTTC. Translating it yields CASSHPTGGIRNEQFF.

The CDR3, as DNA: TGTGCCAGCAGTGAAGGGGACCTGACAGGGAGATCCTACGAGCAGTACTTC. It translates to CASSEGDLTGRSYEQYF. The genes are TRBV6-1 and TRBJ2-7; 7 bases are a match to TRBD1. The germline CDR1 and CDR2 sequences are MNHNS and SASEGT. With 1 base clipped from V and 1 base from J, the junction kept 10 bases outside the gene matches. The CDR3 runs 17 residues.

The V and J genes are TRBV29-1 and TRBJ2-2; TRBD1 might be the D (6 bases). V was clipped by 0 bases and J by 6 bases, with 11 bases between them. CDR1 is SQVTM, CDR2 ANQGSEA, per germline. This CDR3 contains 14 residues. The CDR3 loop reads CSVEEGHLSGELFF. CDR3 sequence (DNA): TGCAGCGTTGAAGAGGGACACCTTTCCGGGGAGCTGTTTTTT.

The chain carries TRBV6-6 and TRBJ1-5; D gene ambiguous. V lost 6 bases and J 5 bases, leaving 8 bases between the germline ends. CDR3 length: 12 amino acids. The germline V gene has CDR1 MNHNY and CDR2 SVGAGI (reference sequence). The CDR3 spells CASRKEDQPQHF. The CDR3 DNA follows: TGTGCCAGCAGGAAGGAGGATCAGCCCCAGCATTTT.

In regard to this clone: In the same sample, other DNA sequences code for this CDR3. The rearrangement joins TRBV4-3 to TRBJ2-6; 10 nucleotides line up with TRBD2. Germline V gene data show CDR1 as LGHNA and CDR2 as YSLEER. The J segment lost 4 bases and the V segment lost 0 bases, leaving 6 bases of the junction unmatched. The CDR3 contains 18 residues. The CDR3 protein is CASSQDLAGGGGANVLTF. In nucleotides, the CDR3 is TGCGCCAGCAGCCAAGATTTAGCGGGGGGAGGGGGGGCCAACGTCCTGACTTTC.

V and J are TRBV11-2 and TRBJ1-1; D gene uncertain. Trimming stripped 0 bases from V and 2 bases from J, with 4 bases between. Germline values: CDR1 SGHAT, CDR2 FQNNGV. The CDR3 consists of 13 residues. CDR3 sequence reads: CASSLDPNTEAFF. CDR3 bases: TGTGCCAGCAGCTTAGACCCTAACACTGAAGCTTTCTTT.

The rearrangement uses TRBV25-1 and TRBJ2-4, with D perhaps TRBD2 (5 bases). Germline V gene sequence: CDR1 MGHDK, CDR2 SYGVNS. The CDR3 is 15 amino acids. V was cut by 11 bases and J by 0 bases, with 17 bases left in between. The CDR3: CASKRERIAKNIQYF. The CDR3 DNA follows: TGTGCCTCCAAAAGGGAGCGAATAGCCAAAAACATTCAGTACTTC.

This chain joins TRBV18 and TRBJ1-2; 9 positions match TRBD1. The CDR3 has 16 amino acids. V trimming: 7 bases; J trimming: 8 bases; junction bases outside the gene matches: 17. CDR1 KGHSH and CDR2 LQKENI come from the germline V gene. CDR3 region: CASWDQNRGRLQGYTF. CDR3 bases: TGTGCCAGCTGGGACCAAAACAGGGGGCGCCTTCAGGGCTACACCTTC.

This clone was seen a handful of times. The rearrangement joins TRBV6-2 or TRBV6-3 to TRBJ2-5, with 8 nucleotides matching TRBD1. J was trimmed by 4 bases and V by 6 bases; bases with no gene match: 10. The germline CDR1 and CDR2 sequences are MNHEY and SVGEGT. The CDR3 is 15 residues long. The CDR3 sequence is CASSFGQGEVETQYF. For the CDR3, the DNA is TGTGCCAGCAGCTTCGGACAGGGTGAGGTAGAGACCCAGTACTTC.

The chain has TRBV7-2 and TRBJ2-4; 8 positions match TRBD1. This CDR3 comprises 16 residues. The V gene's germline CDR1 is SGHTA and CDR2 FQGNSA. V shed 6 bases, J shed 0 bases, and the junction held 7 bases outside the gene matches. The CDR3 loop is CASSSGQVLAKNIQYF. CDR3 coding DNA: TGTGCCAGCAGTTCGGGACAGGTCTTAGCCAAAAACATTCAGTACTTC.

The V and J genes are TRBV2 and TRBJ2-7; 7 bases are shared with TRBD2. This CDR3 has 11 amino acids. Trimming cost V 6 bases and J 4 bases; bases outside gene matches: 0. Germline assignment: CDR1 SNHLY and CDR2 FYNNEI. The CDR3 reads CASRGGYEQYF. In DNA form, the CDR3 reads TGTGCCAGCAGGGGGGGGTACGAGCAGTACTTC.

V gene TRBV28 combines with J gene TRBJ1-3; 7 positions match TRBD1. The germline V gene encodes CDR1 MDHEN and CDR2 SYDVKM. The V gene end was trimmed by 8 bases and the J gene end by 0 bases; junction bases not matched to a gene: 7. The CDR3 sequence is 15 residues long. The CDR3 sequence is CASLQGMSSGNTIYF. CDR3 DNA: TGTGCCAGCTTACAGGGGATGAGCTCTGGAAACACCATATATTTT.

The J gene is TRBJ2-7, the V gene TRBV3-1 (or the pseudogene TRBV3-2), with 9 nucleotides matching TRBD1. Trimming took 2 bases from V and 5 from J; bases not matched to a gene: 4. Germline loops: CDR1 LGHDT, CDR2 YNNKEL (reference sequence). The CDR3 is 14 residues long. DNA of the CDR3: TGTGCCAGCAGCCAACAAGGGACAGGGCACGAGCAGTACTTC. Translation gives CASSQQGTGHEQYF.

This clone was observed a single time. The J gene is TRBJ1-6, the V gene TRBV6-5, with 11 bases fitting TRBD1. From germline, CDR1 is MNHEY and CDR2 SVGAGI. The CDR3 extends over 15 amino acids. The V segment lost 6 bases and the J segment 9 bases; nucleotides outside the gene matches: 7. This CDR3 reads CASSSGTGGGSPLHF. CDR3 coding DNA: TGTGCCAGCAGCTCCGGGACAGGGGGAGGTTCACCCCTCCACTTT.

The chain has TRBV6-5 and TRBJ2-7; possible D gene TRBD2, 6 bases. This CDR3 comprises 12 residues. The germline V and J ends were trimmed by 7 bases and 7 bases, with 14 bases remaining between them. Germline-derived CDR1 and CDR2 are MNHEY and SVGAGI. In DNA form, the CDR3 reads TGTGCCAGCACCACCCTAAGCGGGGAGCAGTACTTC. It translates to CASTTLSGEQYF.

The chain joins TRBV11-2 to TRBJ2-3, with TRBD2 matching over 16 bases. In germline, CDR1 is SGHAT, CDR2 FQNNGV. This CDR3 contains 15 residues. With 6 bases clipped from V and 5 bases from J, the junction kept 2 bases outside the gene matches. In DNA, the CDR3 is TGTGCCAGCAGGGGACTAGCGGGAGGGCAAGATACGCAGTATTTT. This encodes CASRGLAGGQDTQYF. Complete variable domain (other parts from reference TRBV11-2 and TRBJ2-3): EAGVAQSPRYKIIEKRQSVAFWCNPISGHATLYWYQQILGQGPKLLIQFQNNGVVDDSQLPKDRFSAERLKGVDSTLKIQPAKLEDSAVYLCASRGLAGGQDTQYFGPGTRLTVL.

The rearrangement joins TRBV9 to TRBJ1-1; 9 nucleotides align to TRBD1. The CDR3 covers 16 residues. With V trimmed by 0 bases and J by 3 bases, 6 bases remained unmatched. The V gene's germline CDR1 is SGDLS and CDR2 YYNGEE. The CDR3 sequence: CASSVVPTGGYTEAFF. The CDR3 DNA reads TGTGCCAGCAGCGTAGTCCCCACAGGGGGCTACACTGAAGCTTTCTTT. The whole variable domain, filled in from reference TRBV9 and TRBJ1-1, reads DSGVTQTPKHLITATGQRVTLRCSPRSGDLSVYWYQQSLDQGLQFLIQYYNGEERAKGNILERFSAQQFPDLHSELNLSSLELGDSALYFCASSVVPTGGYTEAFFGQGTRLTVV.

The V and J genes are TRBV9 and TRBJ1-5, with D perhaps matching TRBD1 (6 bases). The V gene lost 1 base and the J gene lost 6 bases, with 14 bases spanning the gap. This CDR3 spans 15 amino acids. Germline values: CDR1 SGDLS, CDR2 YYNGEE. The CDR3 region has the DNA TGTGCCAGCAGCGTATCAGGGAAAGGGGGTCAGCCCCAGCATTTT. Residues: CASSVSGKGGQPQHF.

This clone was detected only once. The V gene is TRBV6-5, the J gene TRBJ2-5, with D maybe TRBD1 (6 bases). The CDR3 runs 14 residues. Between the trimmed V and J ends, which lost 6 bases and 2 bases, there was a span of 13 bases. Looked up from germline, CDR1 is MNHEY and CDR2 is SVGAGI. The CDR3, as DNA: TGTGCCAGCAGAAAGGGACATTCTCAAGAGACCCAGTACTTC. Protein product: CASRKGHSQETQYF.

The rearrangement joins TRBV6-6 to TRBJ1-6; no firm D call. Trimming removed 2 bases from V and 5 bases from J, with 7 bases in between. The CDR3 length is 14 residues. Germline lookup yields CDR1 MNHNY and CDR2 SVGAGI (reference sequence). CDR3 sequence reads: CASSYQEDNSPLHF. As DNA, the CDR3 is TGTGCCAGCAGTTACCAAGAGGATAATTCACCCCTCCACTTT.

This chain connects TRBV30 to TRBJ2-7; possible D gene TRBD1, 5 bases. Germline values: CDR1 GTSNPN, CDR2 SVGIG (reference sequence). The CDR3 totals 12 residues. Deletions cut 2 bases from V and 3 bases from J, with 8 bases between. CDR3 DNA: TGTGCCTGGAGTTCAGGGATCTACGAGCAGTACTTC. It specifies CAWSSGIYEQYF.

The chain has TRBV7-2 and TRBJ1-2; D gene unclear. Germline CDR1 is SGHTA and CDR2 is FQGNSA. V lost 1 base and J 6 bases, leaving 15 bases between the germline ends. The CDR3 contains 15 residues. This CDR3 reads CASSLGDPLYDGYTF. CDR3 sequence (DNA): TGTGCCAGCAGCTTAGGAGACCCACTATACGATGGCTACACCTTC.

The rearrangement links TRBV12-2 to TRBJ2-2; the table's TRBD2 call for D was not verified on the DNA. TRBV12-2 is a documented pseudogene. The CDR3 is 16 amino acids. The DNA for the CDR3 is TGTGCAAGTCGCTTAGGGGTAGCGGGGGAAACCGGGGAGCTGTTTTTT. This translates into CASRLGVAGETGELFF.

This clone was counted a few times. DNA of the CDR3: TGTGCCAGCAGTCCCCTTAACGAGCAGTACTTC. Residues: CASSPLNEQYF. The chain is built from TRBV2 and TRBJ2-7; D call uncertain. The CDR3 extends over 11 amino acids. V lost 5 bases to trimming and J lost 5 bases, with 7 bases between them. Germline-derived CDR1 and CDR2 are SNHLY and FYNNEI. Full variable domain (missing parts from reference TRBV2 and TRBJ2-7): EPEVTQTPSHQVTQMGQEVILRCVPISNHLYFYWYRQILGQKVEFLVSFYNNEISEKSEIFDDQFSVERPDGSNFTLKIRSTKLEDSAMYFCASSPLNEQYFGPGTRLTVT.

The chain uses TRBV27 and TRBJ2-3; D unresolved. V was cut by 6 bases and J by 7 bases, with 8 bases left in between. This CDR3 spans 11 amino acids. Germline V lookup: CDR1 MNHEY, CDR2 SMNVEV (reference sequence). CDR3 protein: CASRELNTQYF. CDR3 coding DNA: TGTGCCAGCAGGGAACTAAATACGCAGTATTTT.